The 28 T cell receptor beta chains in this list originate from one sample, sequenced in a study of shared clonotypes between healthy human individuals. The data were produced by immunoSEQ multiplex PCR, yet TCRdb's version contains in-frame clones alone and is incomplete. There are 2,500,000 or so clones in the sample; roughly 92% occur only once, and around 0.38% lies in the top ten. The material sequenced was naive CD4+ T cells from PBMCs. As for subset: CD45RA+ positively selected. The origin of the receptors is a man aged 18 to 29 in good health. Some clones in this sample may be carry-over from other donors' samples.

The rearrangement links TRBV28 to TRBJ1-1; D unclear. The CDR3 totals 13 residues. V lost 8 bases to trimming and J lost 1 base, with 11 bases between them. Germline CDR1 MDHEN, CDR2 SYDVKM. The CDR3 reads CASLEMGNTEAFF. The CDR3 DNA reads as TGTGCCAGCTTAGAGATGGGGAACACTGAAGCTTTCTTT.

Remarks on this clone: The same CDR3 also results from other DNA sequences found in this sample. CDR3 DNA sequence: TGTGCCACCAGCAGAGCGACAGATACGCAGTATTTT. The encoded protein is CATSRATDTQYF. The chain is built from TRBV15 and TRBJ2-3; no firm D call. V was pared by 1 base and J by 3 bases, with 2 bases between. CDR3 length: 12 residues. Germline V CDR1 and CDR2: LNHNV, YYDKDF (reference sequence). Variable domain in full (rest from reference TRBV15 and TRBJ2-3): DAMVIQNPRYQVTQFGKPVTLSCSQTLNHNVMYWYQQKSSQAPKLLFHYYDKDFNNEADTPDNFQSRRPNTSFCFLDIRSPGLGDTAMYLCATSRATDTQYFGPGTRLTVL.

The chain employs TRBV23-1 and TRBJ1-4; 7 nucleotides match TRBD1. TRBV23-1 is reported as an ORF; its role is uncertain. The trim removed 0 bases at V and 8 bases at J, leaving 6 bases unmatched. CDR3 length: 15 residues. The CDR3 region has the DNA TGCGCCAGCAGTCAATCCACAGGGGCGAAAGAAAAACTGTTTTTT. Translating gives CASSQSTGAKEKLFF.

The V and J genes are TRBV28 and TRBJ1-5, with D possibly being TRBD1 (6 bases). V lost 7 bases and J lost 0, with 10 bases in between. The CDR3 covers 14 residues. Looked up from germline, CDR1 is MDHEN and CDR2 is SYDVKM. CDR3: CASIRGHSNQPQHF. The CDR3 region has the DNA TGTGCCAGCATCAGGGGCCATAGCAATCAGCCCCAGCATTTT.

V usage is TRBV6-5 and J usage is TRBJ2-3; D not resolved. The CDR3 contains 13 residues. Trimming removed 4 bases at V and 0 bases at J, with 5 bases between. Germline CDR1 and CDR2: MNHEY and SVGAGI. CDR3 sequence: CASSSASTDTQYF. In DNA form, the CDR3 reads TGTGCCAGCAGTTCGGCGAGCACAGATACGCAGTATTTT.

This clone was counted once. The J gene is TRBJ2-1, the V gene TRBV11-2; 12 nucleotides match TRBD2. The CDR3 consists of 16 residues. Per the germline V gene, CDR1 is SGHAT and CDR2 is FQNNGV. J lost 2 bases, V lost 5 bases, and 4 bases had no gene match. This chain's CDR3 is CASSLRLAGAYNEQFF. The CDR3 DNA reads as TGTGCCAGCAGCCTCCGACTAGCGGGAGCCTACAATGAGCAGTTCTTC.

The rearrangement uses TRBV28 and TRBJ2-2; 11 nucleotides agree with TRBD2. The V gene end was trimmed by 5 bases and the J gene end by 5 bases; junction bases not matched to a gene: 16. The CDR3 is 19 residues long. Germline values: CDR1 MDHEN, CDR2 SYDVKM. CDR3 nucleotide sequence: TGTGCCAGCAGTCCCCTCCGCCGGGCTAGCGGGAGGTTTACCGGGGAGCTGTTTTTT. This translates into CASSPLRRASGRFTGELFF.

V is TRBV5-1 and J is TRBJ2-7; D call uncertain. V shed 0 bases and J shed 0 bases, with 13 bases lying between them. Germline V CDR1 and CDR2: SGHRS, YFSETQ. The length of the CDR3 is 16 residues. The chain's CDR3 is CASSLDTARSSYEQYF. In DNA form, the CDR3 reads TGCGCCAGCAGCTTGGATACGGCCCGCAGCTCCTACGAGCAGTACTTC.

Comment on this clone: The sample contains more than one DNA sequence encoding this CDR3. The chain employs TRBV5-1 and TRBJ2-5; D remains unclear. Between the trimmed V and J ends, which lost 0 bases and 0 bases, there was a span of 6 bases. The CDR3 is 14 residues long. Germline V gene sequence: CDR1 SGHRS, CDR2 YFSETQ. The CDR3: CASSLAPHQETQYF. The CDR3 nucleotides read TGCGCCAGCAGCTTGGCTCCGCACCAAGAGACCCAGTACTTC.

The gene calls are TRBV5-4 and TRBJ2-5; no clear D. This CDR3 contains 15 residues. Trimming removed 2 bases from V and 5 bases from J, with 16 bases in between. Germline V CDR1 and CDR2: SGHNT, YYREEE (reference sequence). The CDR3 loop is CASSLGVSVWETQYF. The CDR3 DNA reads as TGTGCCAGCAGCTTAGGTGTCTCGGTGTGGGAGACCCAGTACTTC.

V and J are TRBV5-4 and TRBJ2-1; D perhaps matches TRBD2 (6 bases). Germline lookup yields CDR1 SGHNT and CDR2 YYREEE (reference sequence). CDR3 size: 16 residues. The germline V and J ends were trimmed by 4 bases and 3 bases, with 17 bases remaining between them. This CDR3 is CASSRGTRPVYNEQFF. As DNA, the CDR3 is TGTGCCAGCAGCCGGGGGACCCGACCCGTCTACAATGAGCAGTTCTTC.

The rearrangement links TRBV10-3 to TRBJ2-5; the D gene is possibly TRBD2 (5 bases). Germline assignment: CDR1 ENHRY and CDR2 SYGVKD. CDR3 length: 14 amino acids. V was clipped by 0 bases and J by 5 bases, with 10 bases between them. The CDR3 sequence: CAISESGPGETQYF. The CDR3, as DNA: TGTGCCATCAGTGAGTCAGGCCCGGGGGAGACCCAGTACTTC.

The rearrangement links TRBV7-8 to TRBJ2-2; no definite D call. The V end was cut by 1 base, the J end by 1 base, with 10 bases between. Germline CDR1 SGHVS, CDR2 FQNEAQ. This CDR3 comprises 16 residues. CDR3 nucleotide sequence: TGTGCCAGCAGCTTAGACAGTCAACGGAACACCGGGGAGCTGTTTTTT. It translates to CASSLDSQRNTGELFF. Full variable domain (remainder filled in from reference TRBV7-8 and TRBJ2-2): GAGVSQSPRYKVAKRGQDVALRCDPISGHVSLFWYQQALGQGPEFLTYFQNEAQLDKSGLPSDRFFAERPEGSVSTLKIQRTQQEDSAVYLCASSLDSQRNTGELFFGEGSRLTVL.

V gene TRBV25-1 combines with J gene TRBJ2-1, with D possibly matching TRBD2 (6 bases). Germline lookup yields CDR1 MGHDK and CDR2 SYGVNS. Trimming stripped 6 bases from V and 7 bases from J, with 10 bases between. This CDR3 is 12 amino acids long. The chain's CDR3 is CASRLEGNEQFF. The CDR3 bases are TGTGCCAGCAGATTGGAGGGGAATGAGCAGTTCTTC.

CDR3 in amino acids: CASSYTGQGLNEQYF. The DNA of the CDR3 is TGTGCCAGCAGTTACACCGGACAGGGGCTCAACGAGCAGTACTTC. The chain employs TRBV6-5 and TRBJ2-7; 9 nucleotides line up with TRBD1. CDR1 is MNHEY, CDR2 SVGAGI, per germline. This CDR3 is 15 amino acids long. V shed 2 bases, J shed 5 bases, and the junction held 7 bases outside the gene matches.

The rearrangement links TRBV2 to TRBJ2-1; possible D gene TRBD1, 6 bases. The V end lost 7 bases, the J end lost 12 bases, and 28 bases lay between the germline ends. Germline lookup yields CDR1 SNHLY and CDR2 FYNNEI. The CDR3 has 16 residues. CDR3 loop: CASTPGSKDSRSGQFF. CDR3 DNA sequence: TGTGCCAGCACCCCTGGGTCCAAGGACAGCCGATCGGGGCAGTTCTTC. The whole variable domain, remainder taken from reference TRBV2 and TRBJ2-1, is EPEVTQTPSHQVTQMGQEVILRCVPISNHLYFYWYRQILGQKVEFLVSFYNNEISEKSEIFDDQFSVERPDGSNFTLKIRSTKLEDSAMYFCASTPGSKDSRSGQFFGPGTRLTVL.

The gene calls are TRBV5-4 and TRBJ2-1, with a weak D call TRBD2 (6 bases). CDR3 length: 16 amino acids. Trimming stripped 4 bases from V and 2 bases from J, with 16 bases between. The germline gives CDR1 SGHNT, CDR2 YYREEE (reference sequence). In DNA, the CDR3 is TGTGCCAGCAGCCCTAGCTTATCTAGCGCCTACAATGAGCAGTTCTTC. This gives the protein CASSPSLSSAYNEQFF.

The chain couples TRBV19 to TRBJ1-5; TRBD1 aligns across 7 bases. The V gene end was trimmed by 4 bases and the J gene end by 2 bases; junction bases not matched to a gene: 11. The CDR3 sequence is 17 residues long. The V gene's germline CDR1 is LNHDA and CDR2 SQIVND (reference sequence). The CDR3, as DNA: TGTGCCAGTAGTACGGGACAGCTAAAGGGCGGCAATCAGCCCCAGCATTTT. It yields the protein CASSTGQLKGGNQPQHF. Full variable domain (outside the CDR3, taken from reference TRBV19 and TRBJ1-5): DGGITQSPKYLFRKEGQNVTLSCEQNLNHDAMYWYRQDPGQGLRLIYYSQIVNDFQKGDIAEGYSVSREKKESFPLTVTSAQKNPTAFYLCASSTGQLKGGNQPQHFGDGTRLSIL.

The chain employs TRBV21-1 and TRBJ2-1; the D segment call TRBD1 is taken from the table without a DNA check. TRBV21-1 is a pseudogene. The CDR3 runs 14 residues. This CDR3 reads CASSKFHKNNEQFF. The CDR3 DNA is TGTGCCAGCAGCAAATTTCACAAAAACAATGAGCAGTTCTTC.

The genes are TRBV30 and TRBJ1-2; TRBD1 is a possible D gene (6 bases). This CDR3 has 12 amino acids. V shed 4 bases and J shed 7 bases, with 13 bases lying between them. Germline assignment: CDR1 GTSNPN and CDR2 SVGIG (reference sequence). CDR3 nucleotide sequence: TGTGCCTGGAACAGGGATACCGGTGGCTACACCTTC. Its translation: CAWNRDTGGYTF.

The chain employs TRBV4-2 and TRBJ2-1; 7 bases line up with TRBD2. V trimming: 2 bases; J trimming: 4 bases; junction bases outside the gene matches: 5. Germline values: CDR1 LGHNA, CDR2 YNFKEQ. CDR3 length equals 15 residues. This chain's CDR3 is CASSQRLAPYNEQFF. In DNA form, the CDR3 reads TGTGCCAGCAGCCAAAGACTAGCACCTTACAATGAGCAGTTCTTC.

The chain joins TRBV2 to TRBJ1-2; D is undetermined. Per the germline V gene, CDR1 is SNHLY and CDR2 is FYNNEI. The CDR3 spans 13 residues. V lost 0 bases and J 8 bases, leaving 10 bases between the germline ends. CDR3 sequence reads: CASSEAVRSGYTF. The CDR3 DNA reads TGTGCCAGCAGTGAAGCGGTGAGGAGCGGCTACACCTTC.

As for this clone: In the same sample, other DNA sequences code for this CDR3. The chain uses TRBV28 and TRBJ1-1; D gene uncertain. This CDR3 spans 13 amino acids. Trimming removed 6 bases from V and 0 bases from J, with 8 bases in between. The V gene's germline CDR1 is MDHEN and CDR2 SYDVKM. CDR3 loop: CASRLTVNTEAFF. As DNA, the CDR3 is TGTGCCAGCAGGTTAACAGTGAACACTGAAGCTTTCTTT. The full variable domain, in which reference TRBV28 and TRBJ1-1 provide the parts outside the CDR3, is DVKVTQSSRYLVKRTGEKVFLECVQDMDHENMFWYRQDPGLGLRLIYFSYDVKMKEKGDIPEGYSVSREKKERFSLILESASTNQTSMYLCASRLTVNTEAFFGQGTRLTVV.

DNA for the CDR3: TGTGCCAGCACCCACAGGGATGAAAAACTGTTTTTT. It translates to CASTHRDEKLFF. The chain uses TRBV7-9 and TRBJ1-4; D perhaps matches TRBD1 (6 bases). Germline CDR1 is SEHNR and CDR2 is FQNEAQ (reference sequence). V was cut by 7 bases and J by 6 bases, with 9 bases left in between. This CDR3 spans 12 amino acids. Combining the CDR3 with reference TRBV7-9 and TRBJ1-4 gives the whole variable domain DTGVSQNPRHKITKRGQNVTFRCDPISEHNRLYWYRQTLGQGPEFLTYFQNEAQLEKSRLLSDRFSAERPKGSFSTLEIQRTEQGDSAMYLCASTHRDEKLFFGSGTQLSVL.

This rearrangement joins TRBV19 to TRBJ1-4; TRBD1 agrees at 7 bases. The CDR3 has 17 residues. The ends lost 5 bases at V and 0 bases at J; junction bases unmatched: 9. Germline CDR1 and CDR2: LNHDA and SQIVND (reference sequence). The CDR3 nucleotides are TGTGCCAGTAGTCTAGGGGGACAGCTTGCAACTAATGAAAAACTGTTTTTT. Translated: CASSLGGQLATNEKLFF.

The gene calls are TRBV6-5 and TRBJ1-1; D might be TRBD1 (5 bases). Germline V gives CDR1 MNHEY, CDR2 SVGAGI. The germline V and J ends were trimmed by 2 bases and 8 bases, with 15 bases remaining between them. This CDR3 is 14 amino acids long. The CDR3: CASSYRNVAGEAFF. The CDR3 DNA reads TGTGCCAGCAGTTACCGGAATGTTGCAGGGGAAGCTTTCTTT.

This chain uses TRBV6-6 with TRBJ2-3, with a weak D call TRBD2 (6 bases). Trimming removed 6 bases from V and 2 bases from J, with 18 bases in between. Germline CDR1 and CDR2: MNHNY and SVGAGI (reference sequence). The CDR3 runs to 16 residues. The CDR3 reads CASSPAGPTYTDTQYF. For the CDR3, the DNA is TGTGCCAGCAGCCCCGCGGGACCAACTTACACAGATACGCAGTATTTT.

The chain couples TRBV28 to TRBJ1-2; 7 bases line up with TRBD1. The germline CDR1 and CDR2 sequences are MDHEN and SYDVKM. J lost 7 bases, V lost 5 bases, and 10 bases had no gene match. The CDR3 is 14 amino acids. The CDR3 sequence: CASSTGTAPGGYTF. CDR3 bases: TGTGCCAGCAGTACGGGGACAGCGCCAGGTGGCTACACCTTC.